This TCR beta chain was captured in a study of blood T cell repertoires in COVID-19 (dated by TCRdb to 2019 to 2021). General notes on the study: Collaborator samples came from the United States, Italy and Spain and covered acute and convalescent phases of COVID-19. The material from the prospective study consisted of cDNA or gDNA derived from T cells, B-cell-depleted T cells, or PBMCs. Deeply sampled blood TCRbeta repertoires from subjects exposed to, actively infected with, or recovered from COVID-19 were included in the dataset. A freely available public database, intended as a resource for researchers studying the immune response to SARS-CoV-2, is where the repertoires were released. The samples were drawn from the first 160 participants of the ongoing ImmuneRACE study and from more than 1,000 subjects provided by 6 global collaborators. Sample metadata almost always included a de-identified subject ID, COVID-19 status, age in years and sex. Where available, HLA class I and class II types were obtained from metadata supplied by the sample provider rather than from assay-based typing. Beyond this particular receptor, the publication reports: The amount of clinical and demographic metadata varied by source and participant and was provided uncurated.

Another Seattle source contributed samples from volunteer blood donors who had recovered from COVID-19. Whole blood was collected in K2EDTA tubes by collaborating institutions according to the institutions' own protocols. Collaborator samples were shipped for TCRbeta analysis as frozen whole blood, isolated PBMCs, or DNA extracted from either sample type. TCRbeta CDR3 regions were amplified from genomic DNA by means of the immunoSEQ Assay, a bias-controlled multiplex PCR. In the source study's methods: Nucleated cell counts per sample were estimated from amplification of reference gene primers within the assay. To quantify the absolute abundance of each unique TCRbeta CDR3 rearrangement, sequence reads were collapsed and filtered. Productive Simpson clonality was computed per sample as the square root of Simpson's diversity index over productive rearrangements. The immuneACCESS repertoire file appears here via TCRdb, limited to in-frame rearrangements. These files lack a portion of the clones; in checked studies, under half of the deficit traces to unresolved V genes, and the cause of the others is not known. V and J calls and clone size are given by that table; D and trimming were obtained from the DNA. The sample includes about 210,000 clones, with approximately 87% observed a single time. Jointly, the top ten make up approximately 6% of the sample.

Concerning this clone itself: Its recognized antigen is unknown. Per-base quality was not reported, and no clone a single base away is much larger than it.

The CDR3 runs 15 amino acids, cysteine and phenylalanine included. Just CDR3 DNA is preserved here, 45 bases in frame from base 1. The germline V gene (reference sequence) gives CDR1 as MNHEY and CDR2 as SMNVEV. Trimming takes 6 bases from V and 5 bases from J, and the germline ends sit 16 bases apart. This TCR was sampled from a man between 60 and 70 years old who had recovered from COVID-19. Sequenced sample: peripheral blood. The sequence is built from TRBV27 and TRBJ1-4, and TRBD1 may be the D gene, going by 6 matching bases. The DNA sequence is as follows: TGTGCCAGCAGCGCGCAGGGGTCCGCAAATGAAAAACTGTTTTTT. It codes for CASSAQGSANEKLFF.